This T cell receptor (beta chain) stems from a study of cytomegalovirus exposure and HLA in healthy donors. Study-level results: A further, later analysis showed that HLA-associated TCR beta chains (compared with equally common others) were more clonally expanded. Most subjects' HLA-A and HLA-B alleles were reportedly predicted from TCR beta sequences.

This clone was seen only once. The antigen remains undetermined. The PCR employed 60 Vbeta primers together with 13 Jbeta primers. Libraries were prepared by immunoSEQ multiplex PCR; TCRdb keeps only in-frame clonotypes and omits some of them. The table lists around 92,000 clones, around 80% of them singletons. The sequenced material came from PBMCs. This sequence originates from a man aged 18 to 29 in good health and CMV-seronegative.

CDR3 residues: CASKTGTDTQYF. The CDR3 DNA sequence: TGTGCCAGCAAAACAGGCACAGATACGCAGTATTTT. The chain employs TRBV6-5 and TRBJ2-3; D call uncertain. Trimming removed 7 bases from V and 1 base from J, with 6 bases in between. CDR1 and CDR2 from the germline V gene are MNHEY and SVGAGI. The CDR3 has 12 residues.